This T cell receptor (beta chain) derives from a study of blood T cell repertoires in COVID-19. At the level of the study: The United States, Italy and Spain provided the acute and convalescent COVID-19 samples.

During active infection, Seattle patients enrolled and were then monitored through disease. In the study's own analysis: Estimation of nucleated cell counts was performed using reference gene primer amplification. Here immunoSEQ multiplex PCR was the method, and the copy in TCRdb shows in-frame clones only, minus some. D and trimming come from the DNA, and the V and J calls and clone size come from that table. The sample lists 60,000 or so clones, around 80% occurring once. The V gene's germline CDR1 is MNHEY and CDR2 SMNVEV (reference sequence). The CDR3 runs to 13 residues. The V and J ends lost 1 base and 3 bases respectively, with 4 bases between them.

The receptor comes from a man aged 25 to 40 with COVID-19, enrolled during active disease. The source material was peripheral blood. The rearrangement uses TRBV27 and TRBJ1-5; no reliable D call. Written as DNA, the CDR3 is TGTGCCAGCAGTTTATTATACAATCAGCCCCAGCATTTT. Translating it yields CASSLLYNQPQHF.